This is a list of T cell receptor beta chains from one sample in a study of vaccination effects on CD4 cells after COVID-19. Sequencing was performed with immunoSEQ multiplex PCR; in TCRdb, only in-frame clones are kept and a portion is missing. The table lists about 73,000 clones, about four fifths of them singletons. Their target antigens are unknown. The sample consisted of CD4+ T cells from PBMCs cultured with HCoV-NL63 spike peptides, taken before COVID-19 vaccination. These receptors originate from a human donor who received a COVID-19 vaccine. Both conserved end residues are part of each CDR3. The D gene is left open where the match is weak. Clone sizes are given selectively: once, few, many, or a class where the clone is expanded.

V gene,J gene,clone size,D gene,CDR3 DNA,CDR3 protein
TRBV5-1,TRBJ1-2,-,-,TGCGCCAGCAGACCTCAGGTGCCAGATGGCTACACCTTC,CASRPQVPDGYTF
TRBV6-1,TRBJ1-2,-,-,TGTGCCAGCAGACCTACTGGAGCTAACTATGGCTACACCTTC,CASRPTGANYGYTF
TRBV6-4,TRBJ1-5,-,TRBD1,TGTGCCGGAAGGCCAACAGGGGTTAGCAATCAGCCCCAGCATTTT,CAGRPTGVSNQPQHF
TRBV7-9,TRBJ2-3,-,-,TGTGCCAGCAGCTTATTCCGACAGACCACAGATACGCAGTATTTT,CASSLFRQTTDTQYF
TRBV4-1,TRBJ2-2,few,-,TGCGCCAGCAGTTTGGGATGGCCGAACACCGGGGAGCTGTTTTTT,CASSLGWPNTGELFF
TRBV14,TRBJ2-3,few,-,TGTGCCAGCAGCCAAGCAACTGGAGATACGCAGTATTTT,CASSQATGDTQYF
TRBV5-1,TRBJ2-1,-,TRBD1,TGCGCCAGCAGCCCGTGGACAGGCCTGAACAATGAGCAGTTCTTC,CASSPWTGLNNEQFF
TRBV9,TRBJ1-2,-,-,TGTGCCAGCAGCGACGGGACAAACCAAAACTATGGCTACACCTTC,CASSDGTNQNYGYTF
TRBV5-1,TRBJ2-2,-,-,TGCGCCAGCAGCTTGAGCAGGGATGCGTGGAACACCGGGGAGCTGTTTTTT,CASSLSRDAWNTGELFF
TRBV15,TRBJ2-6,-,-,TGTGCCACCCGCCACGGGGGGCAGGTAGAAGTCCTGACTTTC,CATRHGGQVEVLTF
TRBV6-5,TRBJ1-1,-,TRBD1,TGTGCCAGCAGGGACAGGGGGCGAGTTGACACTGAAGCTTTCTTT,CASRDRGRVDTEAFF
TRBV18,TRBJ2-5,-,TRBD2,TGTGCCAGCTCACCGCTAGCGGGGGCCTCAGAGACCCAGTACTTC,CASSPLAGASETQYF
TRBV29-1,TRBJ2-5,-,-,TGCAGCGCTCGGCGGGCAGAAGAGACCCAGTACTTC,CSARRAEETQYF
TRBV27,TRBJ1-5,-,-,TGTGCCAGCAGTGGGGGAAGCAATCAGCCCCAGCATTTT,CASSGGSNQPQHF
TRBV18,TRBJ1-4,-,-,TGTGCCAGCTCACGGGGAAGTAATGAAAAACTGTTTTTT,CASSRGSNEKLFF
TRBV6-6,TRBJ2-1,-,TRBD2,TGTGCCAGCAGTTATCCTAGCGGGGCGGCGGGAAATGAGCAGTTCTTC,CASSYPSGAAGNEQFF
TRBV15,TRBJ1-5,-,-,TGTGCCACCAGCAGAGATAGGGGACAGCCCCAGCATTTT,CATSRDRGQPQHF
TRBV18,TRBJ2-5,-,-,TGTGCCAGCTCACGAAACGGCCCGTCACAAGAGACCCAGTACTTC,CASSRNGPSQETQYF
TRBV2,TRBJ2-3,-,-,TGTGCCAGCAGTCCTCAGGGTTTCGGCACAGATACGCAGTATTTT,CASSPQGFGTDTQYF
TRBV24-1,TRBJ1-2,few,-,TGTGCCACCAGCGGCCGGGACAAGAACTATGGCTACACCTTC,CATSGRDKNYGYTF
TRBV9,TRBJ1-2,-,-,TGTGCCAGCAGCAGGGCAAACCTTGGCTACACCTTC,CASSRANLGYTF
TRBV5-5,TRBJ1-6,-,TRBD1,TGTGCCAGCAGCCGCGGGGTGGGACAGGGGACTTCACCCCTCCACTTT,CASSRGVGQGTSPLHF
TRBV6-1,TRBJ1-1,-,-,TGTGCCAGCAGAGCCCAGGAGTGGGCCACTGAAGCTTTCTTT,CASRAQEWATEAFF
TRBV24-1,TRBJ2-1,once,TRBD2,TGTGCCACCGGGACTAGCGGTGCTAGCTCCTACAATGAGCAGTTCTTC,CATGTSGASSYNEQFF
TRBV4-1,TRBJ1-2,-,-,TGCGCCAGCAGCCAAGGGCGAGGGGCTAACTATGGCTACACCTTC,CASSQGRGANYGYTF
TRBV5-1,TRBJ2-5,-,-,TGCGCCAGCAGCCGGGGGGGACAGCAAGAGACCCAGTACTTC,CASSRGGQQETQYF
TRBV11-2,TRBJ2-1,-,TRBD2,TGTGCCAGCAGCAGTACTAGCGGGGTGGGGTACAATGAGCAGTTCTTC,CASSSTSGVGYNEQFF
TRBV5-1,TRBJ1-6,-,-,TGCGCCAGCAGTTACGGATCAAGCTCCTATAATTCACCCCTCCACTTT,CASSYGSSSYNSPLHF
TRBV5-4,TRBJ1-2,few,TRBD1,TGTGCCAGCAGCATTAGACAGGGCGGGAGCTTATATGGCTACACCTTC,CASSIRQGGSLYGYTF
TRBV29-1,TRBJ1-2,-,TRBD1,TGCAGCGTTGCAGGGGGAAGGTCCTATGGCTACACCTTC,CSVAGGRSYGYTF
TRBV18,TRBJ1-6,-,-,TGTGCCAGCTCACCTATGGACTCCTATAATTCACCCCTCCACTTT,CASSPMDSYNSPLHF
TRBV2,TRBJ1-2,-,TRBD1,TGTGCCAGCAGTGAATTGGGACAGGGACCCTATGGCTACACCTTC,CASSELGQGPYGYTF
TRBV18,TRBJ2-3,-,-,TGTGCCAGCTCACCTTGGGACGGGACTAGCACAGATACGCAGTATTTT,CASSPWDGTSTDTQYF
TRBV6-5,TRBJ1-5,once,-,TGTGCCAGCAGGGGAGGGAGGAATCAGCCCCAGCATTTT,CASRGGRNQPQHF
TRBV14,TRBJ2-2,-,-,TGTGCCAGCAGCCAAGATATCCTGGCAGGGACGACCGGGGAGCTGTTTTTT,CASSQDILAGTTGELFF
TRBV5-1,TRBJ2-1,-,TRBD2,TGCGCCAGCAGCCCAGGTTCGTCGTTGGTGGGCGGGGGGACGGGTGAGCAGTTCTTC,CASSPGSSLVGGGTGEQFF
TRBV5-4,TRBJ1-1,few,TRBD1,TGTGCCAGCAGCTTGGGGCAGGGGGCCTCTGAAGCTTTCTTT,CASSLGQGASEAFF
TRBV27,TRBJ2-3,-,-,TGTGCCAGCAGTCCCGGATGGACAGATACGCAGTATTTT,CASSPGWTDTQYF
TRBV29-1,TRBJ1-1,-,-,TGCAGCGTAGGGGAACCGAACACTGAAGCTTTCTTT,CSVGEPNTEAFF
TRBV6-5,TRBJ1-1,-,-,TGTGCCAGCAGTCCCCGGGGTAGGGGCACTGAAGCTTTCTTT,CASSPRGRGTEAFF
TRBV5-4,TRBJ2-1,-,TRBD2,TGTGCCAGCAGCTCGGGGACTAGATACAATGAGCAGTTCTTC,CASSSGTRYNEQFF
TRBV4-1,TRBJ2-3,-,TRBD2,TGCGCCAGCAGCCCCCAGGGCGGGGGGGCCACAGATACGCAGTATTTT,CASSPQGGGATDTQYF
TRBV6-6,TRBJ1-1,-,TRBD1,TGTGCCAGCTCGGACACAGGGGAAACTGAAGCTTTCTTT,CASSDTGETEAFF
TRBV5-1,TRBJ1-3,-,TRBD1,TGCGCCAGCAGCACATCGACAGGGACTGGAAACACCATATATTTT,CASSTSTGTGNTIYF
TRBV5-1,TRBJ1-6,-,-,TGCGCCAGCAGCTTGGCGGGGATAAAGTATAATTCACCCCTCCACTTT,CASSLAGIKYNSPLHF
TRBV7-2,TRBJ1-2,-,-,TGTGCCAGCAGCTCTCTGGACTCTTTGTACACCTTC,CASSSLDSLYTF
TRBV19,TRBJ2-3,-,TRBD2,TGTGCCAGTAGTTGGAGCGGGGGCACAGATACGCAGTATTTT,CASSWSGGTDTQYF
TRBV5-1,TRBJ2-5,-,TRBD1,TGCGCCAGCAGCTTGGCCAGGGGGACGGGACAAGAGACCCAGTACTTC,CASSLARGTGQETQYF
TRBV18,TRBJ2-2,-,-,TGTGCCAGCTCACCTGGGACGGTAGGAGGGGACACCGGGGAGCTGTTTTTT,CASSPGTVGGDTGELFF
TRBV3-1/TRBV3-2,TRBJ1-1,-,TRBD1,TGTGCCAGCAGCCAAGAGGGCAGGGGGCTTGGTGAAGCTTTCTTT,CASSQEGRGLGEAFF
TRBV24-1,TRBJ1-5,-,-,TGTGCCACCAGTGCCGAGAATAGCAATCAGCCCCAGCATTTT,CATSAENSNQPQHF
TRBV5-6,TRBJ2-2,few,TRBD1,TGTGCCAGCAGCGCCTTAGGGACAGGGGACACCGGGGAGCTGTTTTTT,CASSALGTGDTGELFF
TRBV7-2,TRBJ2-3,-,TRBD2,TGTGCCAGCAGGGGGCTAGCGGGGGGACAGGCAGATACGCAGTATTTT,CASRGLAGGQADTQYF
TRBV5-5,TRBJ1-1,-,-,TGTGCCAGCAGTCGTCCCGGGACGTATATGAACACTGAAGCTTTCTTT,CASSRPGTYMNTEAFF
TRBV11-3,TRBJ1-1,-,TRBD1,TGTGCCAGCAGCTTAGGGATGGGACAGGGGGCTACTGAAGCTTTCTTT,CASSLGMGQGATEAFF
TRBV4-2,TRBJ1-5,-,-,TGTGCCAGCAGCCAGGGCGGTAGCAATCAGCCCCAGCATTTT,CASSQGGSNQPQHF
TRBV30,TRBJ1-1,-,-,TGTGCCTGGAGGAGGCAGGGAGGAGGTTCTGAAGCTTTCTTT,CAWRRQGGGSEAFF
TRBV7-8,TRBJ1-6,few,TRBD1,TGTGCCAGCAGACTTAACCAGGGGGCATCTTCACCCCTCCACTTT,CASRLNQGASSPLHF
TRBV5-1,TRBJ1-6,-,-,TGCGCCAGCAGCCCGGAGGGCGGACACCTTAATTCACCCCTCCACTTT,CASSPEGGHLNSPLHF